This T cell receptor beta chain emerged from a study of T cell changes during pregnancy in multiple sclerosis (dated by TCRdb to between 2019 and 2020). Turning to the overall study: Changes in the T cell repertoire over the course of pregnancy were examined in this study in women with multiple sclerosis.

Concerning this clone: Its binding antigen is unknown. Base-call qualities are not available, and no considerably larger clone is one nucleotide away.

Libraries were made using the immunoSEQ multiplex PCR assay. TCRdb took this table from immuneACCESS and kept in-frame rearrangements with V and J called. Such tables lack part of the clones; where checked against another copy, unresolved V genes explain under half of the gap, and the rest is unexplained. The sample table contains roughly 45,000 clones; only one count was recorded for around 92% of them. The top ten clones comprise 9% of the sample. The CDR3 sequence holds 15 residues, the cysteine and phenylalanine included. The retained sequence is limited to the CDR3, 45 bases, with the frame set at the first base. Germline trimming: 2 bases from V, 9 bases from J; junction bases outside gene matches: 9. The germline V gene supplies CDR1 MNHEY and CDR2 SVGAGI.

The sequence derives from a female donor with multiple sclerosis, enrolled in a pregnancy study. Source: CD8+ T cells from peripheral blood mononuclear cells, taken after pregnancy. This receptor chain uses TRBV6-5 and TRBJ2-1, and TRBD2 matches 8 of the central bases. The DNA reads TGTGCCAGCAGTTACGCACTAGCGGAGAACGTTGAGCAGTTCTTC. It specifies CASSYALAENVEQFF.